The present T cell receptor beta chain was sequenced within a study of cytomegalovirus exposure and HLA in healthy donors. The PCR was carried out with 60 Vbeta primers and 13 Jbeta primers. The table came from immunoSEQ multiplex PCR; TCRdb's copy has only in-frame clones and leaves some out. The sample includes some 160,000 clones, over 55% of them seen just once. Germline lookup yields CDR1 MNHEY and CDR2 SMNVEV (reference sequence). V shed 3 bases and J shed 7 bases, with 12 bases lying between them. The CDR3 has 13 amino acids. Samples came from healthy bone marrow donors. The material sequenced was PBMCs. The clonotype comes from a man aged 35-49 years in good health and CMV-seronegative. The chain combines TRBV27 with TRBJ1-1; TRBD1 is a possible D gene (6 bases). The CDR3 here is CASSFTGTNEAFF. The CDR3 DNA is TGTGCCAGCAGTTTCACCGGGACAAATGAAGCTTTCTTT.